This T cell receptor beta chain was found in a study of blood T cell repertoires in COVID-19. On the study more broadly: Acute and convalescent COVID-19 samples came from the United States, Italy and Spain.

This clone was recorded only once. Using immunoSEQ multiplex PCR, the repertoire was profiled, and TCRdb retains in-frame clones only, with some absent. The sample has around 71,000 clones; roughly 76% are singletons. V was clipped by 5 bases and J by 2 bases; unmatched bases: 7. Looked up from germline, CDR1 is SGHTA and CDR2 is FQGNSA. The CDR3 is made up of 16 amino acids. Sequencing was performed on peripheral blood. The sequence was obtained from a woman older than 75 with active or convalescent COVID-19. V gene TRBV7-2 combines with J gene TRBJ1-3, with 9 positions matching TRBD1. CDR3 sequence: CASSQDRGWAGNTIYF. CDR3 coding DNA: TGTGCCAGCAGCCAGGACAGGGGATGGGCTGGAAACACCATATATTTT.